Listed here are 14 T cell receptor beta chains from one sample, sequenced in a study of technical replicates of blood from a few donors. Method: immunoSEQ multiplex PCR; TCRdb's copy keeps in-frame clones and lacks some. The top ten clones hold approximately 0.18% of a sample with about 75,000 clones, nearly 98% of them seen once. Material: T cells isolated from PBMCs. All receptors derive from a human donor in good health.

V usage is TRBV5-5 and J usage is TRBJ2-7; possibly TRBD2 for D (5 bases). Germline values: CDR1 SGHKS, CDR2 YYEKEE (reference sequence). There are 13 residues in the CDR3. Trimming removed 0 bases from V and 5 bases from J, with 9 bases in between. The CDR3 DNA reads TGTGCCAGCAGCTTGGGTCCGGGAAACGAGCAGTACTTC. It specifies CASSLGPGNEQYF.

The V gene is TRBV28, the J gene TRBJ2-7; tentatively, D is TRBD2 (5 bases). This CDR3 region has 15 residues. Per germline, CDR1 MDHEN and CDR2 SYDVKM. V was pared by 7 bases and J by 2 bases, with 18 bases between. CDR3 nucleotides: TGTGCCAGCACGCAACCGGGATCCCAAACCTACGAGCAGTACTTC. Translated: CASTQPGSQTYEQYF.

V gene TRBV11-2 combines with J gene TRBJ2-2; no definite D call. This CDR3 spans 17 amino acids. From germline, CDR1 is SGHAT and CDR2 FQNNGV. The V end was cut by 2 bases, the J end by 6 bases, with 19 bases between. CDR3 bases: TGTGCCAGCAGCTTAACGGCCCCTAGTAGAACCGCCGGGGAGCTGTTTTTT. Amino acid sequence: CASSLTAPSRTAGELFF. The full variable domain, its missing parts supplied by reference TRBV11-2 and TRBJ2-2, is EAGVAQSPRYKIIEKRQSVAFWCNPISGHATLYWYQQILGQGPKLLIQFQNNGVVDDSQLPKDRFSAERLKGVDSTLKIQPAKLEDSAVYLCASSLTAPSRTAGELFFGEGSRLTVL.

The chain is built from TRBV5-6 and TRBJ1-5, with TRBD1 as a possible D gene (6 bases). The CDR3 contains 14 residues. CDR1 and CDR2 (germline): SGHDT, YYEEEE. V was pared by 2 bases and J by 6 bases, with 12 bases between. The CDR3 DNA is TGTGCCAGCAGCTTCAGGGGTTTGGGTCAGCCCCAGCATTTT. Protein sequence: CASSFRGLGQPQHF.

The chain's CDR3 is CASSRDRNQPQHF. The CDR3 DNA reads as TGTGCCAGCAGCCGGGACAGGAATCAGCCCCAGCATTTT. This chain connects TRBV5-6 to TRBJ1-5, with 8 bases fitting TRBD1. The CDR3 spans 13 residues. Germline CDR1 is SGHDT and CDR2 is YYEEEE. The V gene end was trimmed by 4 bases and the J gene end by 4 bases; junction bases not matched to a gene: 1.

This clone was observed once. V is TRBV4-1 and J is TRBJ2-1; 13 nucleotides match TRBD2. Looked up from germline, CDR1 is MGHRA and CDR2 is YSYEKL. CDR3 length: 17 residues. V dropped 1 base and J dropped 5; count of bases not matched to a gene: 5. The CDR3 DNA reads TGCGCCAGCAGCCAAGTACTAGCGGGAGGGCCCGACAATGAGCAGTTCTTC. This codes for CASSQVLAGGPDNEQFF.

The rearrangement uses TRBV9 and TRBJ2-7, with 11 bases matching TRBD2. V shed 0 bases, J shed 0 bases, and the junction held 5 bases outside the gene matches. The germline V gene encodes CDR1 SGDLS and CDR2 YYNGEE. The CDR3 has 17 residues. In DNA form, the CDR3 reads TGTGCCAGCAGCGTAGGGCCTAGCGGGAGGTTCTCCTACGAGCAGTACTTC. It is translated as CASSVGPSGRFSYEQYF.

The chain recombines TRBV6-4 with TRBJ2-1; the D is unclear. Germline values: CDR1 MRHNA, CDR2 SNTAGT. The CDR3 totals 12 residues. V lost 0 bases and J lost 9, with 6 bases in between. The CDR3 region is CASSDSAGEQFF. Written as DNA, the CDR3 is TGTGCCAGCAGTGACTCAGCAGGTGAGCAGTTCTTC.

The chain joins TRBV28 to TRBJ2-3; D may be TRBD1 (6 bases). Trimming cost V 5 bases and J 6 bases, with 18 bases left between them. The CDR3 runs 15 residues. CDR1 is MDHEN and CDR2 is SYDVKM in the germline V gene. This CDR3 reads CASSPGARDEDTQYF. CDR3 DNA: TGTGCCAGCAGTCCAGGGGCCAGAGATGAGGATACGCAGTATTTT.

The chain has TRBV29-1 and TRBJ1-2, with no clear D. V shed 6 bases and J shed 4 bases, with 27 bases lying between them. The CDR3 length is 17 residues. Germline CDR1 and CDR2: SQVTM and ANQGSEA. This CDR3 is CSVAKTRGPLTAYGYTF. CDR3 DNA: TGCAGCGTAGCGAAAACCCGGGGTCCCCTAACTGCCTATGGCTACACCTTC.

This chain links TRBV7-3 with TRBJ2-3; 12 positions match TRBD2. Germline V gene lookup returns CDR1 SGHTA and CDR2 FQGTGA. The trim removed 4 bases at V and 1 base at J, leaving 0 bases unmatched. The length of the CDR3 is 15 residues. CDR3 bases: TGTGCCAGCAGCTGGACTAGCGGGGGCACAGATACGCAGTATTTT. Amino acid sequence: CASSWTSGGTDTQYF.

This clone appeared a few times. The gene calls are TRBV4-1 and TRBJ1-5, with TRBD1 matching over 9 bases. The V and J ends lost 5 bases and 4 bases, in that order; junction bases with no gene match: 12. There are 17 residues in the CDR3. Germline CDR1 and CDR2: MGHRA and YSYEKL. CDR3 loop: CASSRGAPGQGNQPQHF. Here the CDR3 DNA reads TGCGCCAGCAGCAGGGGGGCACCGGGACAGGGTAATCAGCCCCAGCATTTT.

V and J are TRBV12-5 and TRBJ1-5; 7 bases agree with TRBD1. Trimming at V came to 5 bases and at J to 5 bases, leaving 6 bases not matched to a gene. The CDR3 extends over 14 amino acids. The V gene's germline CDR1 is LGHNT and CDR2 FRNRAP. CDR3 sequence: CASGPGQQYQPQHF. The CDR3 nucleotides read TGTGCTAGTGGTCCGGGACAGCAATATCAGCCCCAGCATTTT.

For this clone: Germline is not matched at one junction end, which may reflect a read error. The chain uses TRBV5-6 and TRBJ2-4, with D unresolved. CDR1 and CDR2 from the germline V gene are SGHDT and YYEEEE. This CDR3 region has 13 residues. The DNA of the CDR3 is TGTGCCAGCAGCTACCGACCCGGCCTCGACGAGGACTTC. Amino acids: CASSYRPGLDEDF.